The next 2 T cell receptor beta chains were all read from a single sample in a study of cytomegalovirus exposure and HLA in healthy donors. Amplification used 60 Vbeta primers and 13 Jbeta primers. TCRdb keeps only in-frame clones here, not all; method: immunoSEQ multiplex PCR. The sample holds about 130,000 clones, 74% seen once. Material: PBMCs. All receptors come from a woman in her forties or fifties in good health and CMV-seropositive.

The J gene is TRBJ2-5, the V gene TRBV5-1; 10 bases agree with TRBD2. The ends lost 0 bases at V and 4 bases at J; junction bases unmatched: 6. CDR1 is SGHRS, CDR2 YFSETQ, per germline. The CDR3 extends over 16 amino acids. Here the CDR3 DNA reads TGCGCCAGCAGCTTGGACGTAGCGGGGGGAGCAGAGACCCAGTACTTC. It codes for CASSLDVAGGAETQYF.

Written as DNA, the CDR3 is TGTGCCAGCTCACCCCAGGCCAACCCGCAAACAGGGGTGGGGCTGCCCCAGCATTTT. It encodes CASSPQANPQTGVGLPQHF. The chain couples TRBV18 to TRBJ1-5; 7 nucleotides align to TRBD1. The CDR3 sequence is 19 residues long. Germline assignment: CDR1 KGHSH and CDR2 LQKENI. V was pared by 3 bases and J by 9 bases, with 23 bases of the junction left unmatched.